The 11 T cell receptor beta chains presented below share a single source sample, sequenced in a study of T cells in Graves' hyperthyroidism and ophthalmopathy. There were TCR beta CDR3 regions amplified from RNA transcripts. In the first-round RT-PCR of the TCR CDR3, the HTBI primer set was used. TCRdb re-called the multiplex PCR reads with MiXCR, one entry per CDR3 protein. The table records 560,000 or so distinct CDR3 sequences, just over 45% of them present only once. Specimen: peripheral blood or thyroid tissue (not recorded which). These receptors were obtained from a woman aged 18-30 years with Graves' hyperthyroidism.

This clonotype came up a few times. The J gene is TRBJ2-2, the V gene TRBV19; D remains ambiguous. Germline V lookup: CDR1 LNHDA, CDR2 SQIVND (reference sequence). The CDR3 runs to 15 residues. The V gene lost 8 bases and the J gene lost 1 base, with 14 bases spanning the gap. In DNA, the CDR3 is TGTGCCAGTTCTACCGGACGGATGAACACCGGGGAGCTGTTTTTT. Its translation: CASSTGRMNTGELFF.

On this clonotype itself: It may be a read error: a sequence one base away is much more abundant. The chain carries TRBV10-2 and TRBJ1-1; the D is unclear. This CDR3 has 12 residues. Germline loops: CDR1 WSHSY, CDR2 SAAADI. The CDR3 loop reads CAGSESSTEAFF. The CDR3 DNA reads as TGCGCCGGCAGTGAGTCGTCCACTGAAGCTTTCTTT.

There are a few counts of this clonotype. The chain recombines TRBV19 with TRBJ2-5; TRBD1 is a possible D gene (6 bases). The CDR3 consists of 15 residues. Trimming left V 7 bases short and J 1 base short, with 16 bases between. Germline assignment: CDR1 LNHDA and CDR2 SQIVND (reference sequence). DNA of the CDR3: TGTGCCAGTAATAGACGGGACAACCCCCAAGAGACCCAGTACTTC. This encodes CASNRRDNPQETQYF.

The chain has TRBV15 and TRBJ1-2, with D unresolved. This CDR3 contains 12 residues. Germline values: CDR1 LNHNV, CDR2 YYDKDF (reference sequence). The V gene lost 11 bases and the J gene lost 6 bases, with 16 bases spanning the gap. CDR3 protein: CAQAHLGDGYTF. The CDR3 coding sequence is TGTGCCCAAGCCCACCTTGGGGATGGCTACACCTTC. The variable domain in full, completed from reference TRBV15 and TRBJ1-2, reads DAMVIQNPRYQVTQFGKPVTLSCSQTLNHNVMYWYQQKSSQAPKLLFHYYDKDFNNEADTPDNFQSRRPNTSFCFLDIRSPGLGDTAMYLCAQAHLGDGYTFGSGTRLTVV.

This clonotype turned up a few times. The chain links TRBV6-6 to TRBJ1-1; D is ambiguous. Trimming removed 8 bases from V and 3 bases from J, with 10 bases in between. CDR1 and CDR2 (germline): MNHNY, SVGAGI (reference sequence). This CDR3 spans 12 amino acids. The CDR3 spells CASWAYDTEAFF. The CDR3 DNA reads as TGTGCCAGCTGGGCTTACGACACTGAAGCTTTCTTT.

This clonotype was seen a handful of times. V and J are TRBV7-2 and TRBJ1-1; maybe TRBD1 (5 bases). The V gene lost 3 bases and the J gene lost 4 bases, with 9 bases spanning the gap. Germline V gene lookup returns CDR1 SGHTA and CDR2 FQGNSA. The CDR3 length is 13 residues. Here the CDR3 reads CASSLRGATEAFF. The CDR3 nucleotides are TGTGCCAGCAGCTTGAGAGGGGCCACTGAAGCTTTCTTT.

In its sample, this clonotype was seen a few times. V usage is TRBV20-1 and J usage is TRBJ1-5, with unresolved D. The CDR3 spans 11 residues. V was clipped by 4 bases and J by 8 bases, with 9 bases between them. Looked up from germline, CDR1 is DFQATT and CDR2 is SNEGSKA (reference sequence). In DNA, the CDR3 is TGCAGTGCTACCCAGCAGGAGCCCCAGCATTTT. Translated, it gives CSATQQEPQHF.

The CDR3 region is CASSRGNMSTEAFF. DNA for the CDR3: TGTGCCAGCAGCAGGGGGAACATGAGCACTGAAGCTTTCTTT. J is TRBJ1-1 and V is TRBV7-3; D is possibly TRBD1 (6 bases). Trimming took 5 bases from V and 4 from J, leaving 14 bases between them. The CDR3 consists of 14 residues. Germline V gives CDR1 SGHTA, CDR2 FQGTGA.

V usage is TRBV24-1 and J usage is TRBJ1-2; 8 nucleotides align to TRBD1. This CDR3 region has 15 residues. V was clipped by 9 bases and J by 4 bases; unmatched bases: 12. Germline CDR1 KGHDR, CDR2 SFDVKD. CDR3 amino acids: CATPPRPGGIYGYTF. The CDR3 DNA follows: TGTGCCACCCCTCCTAGACCAGGGGGCATCTATGGCTACACCTTC.

This clonotype was picked up a small number of times. The gene calls are TRBV20-1 and TRBJ1-2; D unresolved. Trimming removed 4 bases at V and 0 bases at J, with 15 bases between. Looked up from germline, CDR1 is DFQATT and CDR2 is SNEGSKA (reference sequence). CDR3 size: 15 residues. CDR3 protein: CSATIPRGANYGYTF. The DNA of the CDR3 is TGCAGTGCTACCATCCCCCGGGGAGCTAACTATGGCTACACCTTC.

CDR3 amino acids: CASSYSRDSLIRGYGYTF. CDR3 bases: TGTGCCAGCAGTTACTCGAGGGACAGTCTAATCCGGGGCTATGGCTACACCTTC. The chain combines TRBV25-1 with TRBJ1-2, with TRBD1 matching 7 bases. This CDR3 comprises 18 residues. Germline CDR1 reads MGHDK; CDR2 reads SYGVNS. With 5 bases clipped from V and 4 bases from J, the junction kept 19 bases outside the gene matches.